This T cell receptor beta chain was retrieved from a study of glioma-infiltrating T cells after dendritic cell vaccination. Across the study: Dendritic cell vaccine was injected intradermally three times, biweekly.

Trimming cost V 2 bases and J 9 bases; bases outside gene matches: 8. Per germline, CDR1 SGHRS and CDR2 YFSETQ. The CDR3 loop spans 15 amino acids. Libraries were prepared by immunoSEQ multiplex PCR; TCRdb keeps only in-frame clonotypes and omits some of them. The table records 80,000 to 100,000 clones, about 80% of them present only once. Material: blood, obtained before dendritic cell vaccination. The TCR comes from a human donor with glioblastoma. The chain carries TRBV5-1 and TRBJ2-7; 13 bases match TRBD2. The CDR3 region is CASSLPTSGRAPQYF. In DNA form, the CDR3 reads TGCGCCAGCAGCTTACCTACTAGCGGGAGGGCCCCGCAGTACTTC.